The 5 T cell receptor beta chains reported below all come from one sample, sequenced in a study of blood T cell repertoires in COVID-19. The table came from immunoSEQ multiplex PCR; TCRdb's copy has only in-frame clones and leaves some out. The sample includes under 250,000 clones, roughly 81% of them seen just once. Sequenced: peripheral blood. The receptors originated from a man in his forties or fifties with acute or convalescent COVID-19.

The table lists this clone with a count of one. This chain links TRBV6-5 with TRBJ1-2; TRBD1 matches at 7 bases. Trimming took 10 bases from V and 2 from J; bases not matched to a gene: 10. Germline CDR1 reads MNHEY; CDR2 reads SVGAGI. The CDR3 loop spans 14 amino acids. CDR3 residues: CANHSPQGNYGYTF. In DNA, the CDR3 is TGTGCCAACCATTCCCCACAGGGGAACTATGGCTACACCTTC.

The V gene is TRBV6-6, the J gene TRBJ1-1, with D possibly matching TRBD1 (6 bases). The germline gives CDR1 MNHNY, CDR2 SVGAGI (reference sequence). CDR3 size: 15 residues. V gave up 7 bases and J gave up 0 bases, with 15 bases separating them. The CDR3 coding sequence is TGTGCCAGCACCTATAGGACAGAGCTGAACACTGAAGCTTTCTTT. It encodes CASTYRTELNTEAFF.

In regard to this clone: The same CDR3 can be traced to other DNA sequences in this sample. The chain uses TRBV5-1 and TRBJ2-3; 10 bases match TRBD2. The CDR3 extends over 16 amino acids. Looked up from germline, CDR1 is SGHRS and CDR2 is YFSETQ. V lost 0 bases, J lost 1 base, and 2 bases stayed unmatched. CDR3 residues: CASSLAGTSGTDTQYF. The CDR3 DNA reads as TGCGCCAGCAGCTTGGCCGGGACTAGCGGCACAGATACGCAGTATTTT.

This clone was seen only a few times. The CDR3 spells CASSLTDSYTEAFF. The CDR3 region has the DNA TGTGCCAGCAGCTTAACGGACTCGTACACTGAAGCTTTCTTT. This chain joins TRBV7-9 and TRBJ1-1; D gene ambiguous. V gave up 2 bases and J gave up 3 bases, with 10 bases separating them. Germline CDR1 is SEHNR and CDR2 is FQNEAQ (reference sequence). This CDR3 spans 14 amino acids.

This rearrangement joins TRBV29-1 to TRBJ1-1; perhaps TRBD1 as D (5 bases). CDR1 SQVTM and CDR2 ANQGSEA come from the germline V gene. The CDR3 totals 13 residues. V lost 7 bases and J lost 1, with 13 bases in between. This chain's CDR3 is CSALAGQNTEAFF. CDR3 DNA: TGCAGCGCCTTGGCCGGACAGAACACTGAAGCTTTCTTT.